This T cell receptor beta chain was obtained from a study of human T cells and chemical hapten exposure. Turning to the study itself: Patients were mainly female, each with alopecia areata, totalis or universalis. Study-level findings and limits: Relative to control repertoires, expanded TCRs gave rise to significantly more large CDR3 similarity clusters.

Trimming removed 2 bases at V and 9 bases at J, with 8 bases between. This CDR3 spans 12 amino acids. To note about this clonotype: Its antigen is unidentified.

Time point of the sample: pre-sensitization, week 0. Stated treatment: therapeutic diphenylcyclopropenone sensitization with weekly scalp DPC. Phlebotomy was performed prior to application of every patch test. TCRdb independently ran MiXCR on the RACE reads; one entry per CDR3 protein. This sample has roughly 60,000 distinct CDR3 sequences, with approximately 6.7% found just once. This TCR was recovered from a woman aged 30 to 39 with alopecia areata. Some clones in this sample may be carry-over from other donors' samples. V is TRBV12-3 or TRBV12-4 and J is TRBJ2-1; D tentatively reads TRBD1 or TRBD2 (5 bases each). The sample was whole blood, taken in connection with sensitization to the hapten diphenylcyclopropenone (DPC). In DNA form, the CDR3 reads TGTGCCAGCAGTTTATGTGGGGGTGAGCAGTTCTTC. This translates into CASSLCGGEQFF.